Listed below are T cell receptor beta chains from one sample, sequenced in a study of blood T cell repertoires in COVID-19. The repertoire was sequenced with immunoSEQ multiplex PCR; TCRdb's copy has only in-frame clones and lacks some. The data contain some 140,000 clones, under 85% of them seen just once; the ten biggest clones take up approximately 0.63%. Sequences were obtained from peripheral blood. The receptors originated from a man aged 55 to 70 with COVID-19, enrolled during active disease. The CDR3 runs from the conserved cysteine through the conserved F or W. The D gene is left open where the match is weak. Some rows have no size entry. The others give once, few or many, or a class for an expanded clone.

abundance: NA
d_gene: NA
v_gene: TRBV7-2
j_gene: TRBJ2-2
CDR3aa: CASSLGTRRYTGELFF
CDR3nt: TGTGCCAGCAGCTTAGGCACAAGGAGGTACACCGGGGAGCTGTTTTTT

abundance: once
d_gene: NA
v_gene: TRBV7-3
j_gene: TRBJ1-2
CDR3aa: CASSLTPLDRYGYTF
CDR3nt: TGTGCCAGCAGCTTAACCCCTTTGGACAGATATGGCTACACCTTC

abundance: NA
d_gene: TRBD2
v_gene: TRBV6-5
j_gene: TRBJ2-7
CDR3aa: CASSYHSGGDEQYF
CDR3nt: TGTGCCAGCAGTTACCATAGCGGGGGAGACGAGCAGTACTTC

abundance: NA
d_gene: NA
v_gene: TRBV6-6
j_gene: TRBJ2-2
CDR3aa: CASSYLMTSNTGELFF
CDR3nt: TGTGCCAGCAGTTACCTTATGACTAGTAACACCGGGGAGCTGTTTTTT

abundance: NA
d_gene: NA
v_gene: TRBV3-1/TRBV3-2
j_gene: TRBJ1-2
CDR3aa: CASSPPQLIYGYTF
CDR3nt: TGTGCCAGCAGCCCCCCACAGCTAATCTATGGCTACACCTTC

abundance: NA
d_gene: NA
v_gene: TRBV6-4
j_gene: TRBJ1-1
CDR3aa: CASSVQVNTEAFF
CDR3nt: TGTGCCAGCAGTGTACAGGTGAACACTGAAGCTTTCTTT

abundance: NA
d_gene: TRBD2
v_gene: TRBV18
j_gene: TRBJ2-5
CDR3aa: CASSLTPAGGNQETQYF
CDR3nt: TGTGCCAGCTCACTAACGCCCGCGGGGGGGAACCAAGAGACCCAGTACTTC

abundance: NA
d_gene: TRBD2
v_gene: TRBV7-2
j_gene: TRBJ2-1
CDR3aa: CASRGTIPEQFF
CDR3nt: TGTGCCAGCAGAGGGACTATTCCTGAGCAGTTCTTC

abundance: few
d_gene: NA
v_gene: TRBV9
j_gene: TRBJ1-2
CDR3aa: CASSVGPQGSYTF
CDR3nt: TGTGCCAGCAGCGTCGGCCCGCAGGGGAGCTACACCTTC

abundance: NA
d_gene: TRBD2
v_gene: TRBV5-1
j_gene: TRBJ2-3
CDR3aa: CASSFSGGASDTQYF
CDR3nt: TGCGCCAGCAGTTTTAGCGGGGGGGCGAGTGATACGCAGTATTTT

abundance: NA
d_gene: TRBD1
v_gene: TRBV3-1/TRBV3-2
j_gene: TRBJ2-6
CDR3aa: CASSPLTGVTGANVLTF
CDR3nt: TGTGCCAGCAGCCCCTTGACAGGGGTCACTGGGGCCAACGTCCTGACTTTC

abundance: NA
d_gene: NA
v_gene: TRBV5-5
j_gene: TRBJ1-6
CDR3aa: CASSLESRGTSNSPLHF
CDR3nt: TGTGCCAGCAGCTTGGAGTCTAGGGGTACCTCTAATTCACCCCTCCACTTT

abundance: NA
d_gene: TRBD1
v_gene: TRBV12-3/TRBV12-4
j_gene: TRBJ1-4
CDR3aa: CASSRQGGEKLFF
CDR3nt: TGTGCCAGCAGTCGACAGGGCGGTGAAAAACTGTTTTTT

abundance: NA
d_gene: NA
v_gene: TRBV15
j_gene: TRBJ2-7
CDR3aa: CATSRETRGAGEQYF
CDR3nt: TGTGCCACCAGCAGAGAGACTAGAGGGGCCGGCGAGCAGTACTTC

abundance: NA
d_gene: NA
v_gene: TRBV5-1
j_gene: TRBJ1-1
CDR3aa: CASNSPGNTEAFF
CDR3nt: TGCGCCAGCAACTCTCCAGGGAACACTGAAGCTTTCTTT

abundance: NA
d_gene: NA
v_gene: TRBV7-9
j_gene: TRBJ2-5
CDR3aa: CASRPTAGGETQYF
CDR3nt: TGTGCCAGCAGACCGACAGCCGGTGGGGAGACCCAGTACTTC

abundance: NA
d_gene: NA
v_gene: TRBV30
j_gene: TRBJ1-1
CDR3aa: CAWIEGGVKQAFF
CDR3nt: TGTGCCTGGATAGAGGGAGGAGTCAAACAAGCTTTCTTT

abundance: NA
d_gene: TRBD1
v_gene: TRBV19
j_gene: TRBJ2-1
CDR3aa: CATSPGQVYNEQFF
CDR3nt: TGTGCCACTTCACCGGGACAGGTCTACAATGAGCAGTTCTTC

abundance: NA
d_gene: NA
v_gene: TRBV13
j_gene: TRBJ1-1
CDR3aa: CASSPSRGVEAFF
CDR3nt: TGTGCCAGCAGCCCCAGCCGCGGGGTTGAAGCTTTCTTT

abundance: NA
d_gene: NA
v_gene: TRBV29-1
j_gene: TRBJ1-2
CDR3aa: CSVAEGRNYGYTF
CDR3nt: TGCAGCGTTGCGGAGGGTCGGAACTATGGCTACACCTTC